Following are 4 T cell receptor beta chains from one sample sequenced in a study of T cell responses to AZD1222 COVID-19 vaccine. Clones were sequenced by immunoSEQ multiplex PCR, and TCRdb holds only the in-frame ones, with some missing. Of 90,000 to 130,000 clones listed, 87% are singletons. The sample was peripheral blood, taken on day 0 of AZD1222 vaccination. Every receptor here comes from an adult in good health.

The chain couples TRBV3-1 (or the pseudogene TRBV3-2) to TRBJ2-7; tentatively, D is TRBD1 or TRBD2 (6 bases each). The CDR3 has 14 amino acids. Looked up from germline, CDR1 is LGHDT and CDR2 is YNNKEL (reference sequence). Trimming shortened V by 2 bases and J by 4 bases, and 12 bases separated the two germline ends. In DNA, the CDR3 is TGTGCCAGCAGCCAAAGGGGGGAGCTTTACGAGCAGTACTTC. As protein: CASSQRGELYEQYF.

This sequence joins TRBV28 and TRBJ2-1; D possibly corresponds to TRBD2 (6 bases). The germline gives CDR1 MDHEN, CDR2 SYDVKM. CDR3 length equals 16 residues. Trimming took off 1 base at V and 2 bases at J, with 12 bases between the two ends. This chain's CDR3 is CASSLYREKAYNEQFF. The CDR3 nucleotides read TGTGCCAGCAGTTTATACCGGGAGAAGGCCTACAATGAGCAGTTCTTC.

The rearrangement joins TRBV28 to TRBJ1-4; D is ambiguous. Trimming removed 6 bases at V and 3 bases at J, with 14 bases between. The CDR3 totals 15 residues. Germline CDR1 is MDHEN and CDR2 is SYDVKM. CDR3 loop: CASSSWEGANEKLFF. The CDR3 region has the DNA TGTGCCAGCAGCTCCTGGGAGGGAGCTAATGAAAAACTGTTTTTT.

The V and J genes are TRBV11-3 and TRBJ2-2; D call uncertain. Germline V gene sequence: CDR1 SGHNT, CDR2 YENEEA. CDR3 length equals 12 residues. The ends were cut back, 3 bases at V and 5 bases at J, with 4 bases in the middle. Written as DNA, the CDR3 is TGTGCCAGCAGCTTGTGGACCGGGGAGCTGTTTTTT. This translates into CASSLWTGELFF.